This T cell receptor beta chain was sequenced during a study of T cells in localized non-small cell lung cancer. Study-level findings and limits: The study linked higher blood T cell density to longer overall survival. Adjacent uninvolved lung tissue had the highest T cell clonality, exceeding tumor. Investigators sequenced only a single tumor region, leaving heterogeneity possible.

The CDR3 runs to 16 residues. Germline assignment: CDR1 MNHEY and CDR2 SVGAGI. The V and J ends lost 3 bases and 1 base, in that order; junction bases with no gene match: 6. Remarks on this clone: Its matching antigen is unknown.

Measured with immunoSEQ multiplex PCR; TCRdb has only the in-frame clones, and not every one. The data show over 20,000 clones, more than 75% seen once. The V and J genes are TRBV6-5 and TRBJ2-7; 10 nucleotides agree with TRBD2. The origin of this receptor is a woman aged 35 to 69 with stage II squamous cell lung carcinoma. This specimen consisted of PBMCs, obtained before any cancer treatment. The CDR3 region has the DNA TGTGCCAGCAGTTATTCTTGGACTAGCGGATCCTACGAGCAGTACTTC. This gives the protein CASSYSWTSGSYEQYF.